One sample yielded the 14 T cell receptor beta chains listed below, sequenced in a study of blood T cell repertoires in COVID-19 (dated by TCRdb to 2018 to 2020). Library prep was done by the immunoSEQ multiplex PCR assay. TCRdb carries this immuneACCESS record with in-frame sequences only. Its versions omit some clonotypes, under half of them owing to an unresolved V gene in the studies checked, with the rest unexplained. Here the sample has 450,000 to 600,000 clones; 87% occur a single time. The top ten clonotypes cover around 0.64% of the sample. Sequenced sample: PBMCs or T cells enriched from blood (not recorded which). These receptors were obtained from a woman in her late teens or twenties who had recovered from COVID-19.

DNA for the CDR3: TGTGCCAGCAGCATAACCAGGGGCCCGAGGACTGAAGCTTTCTTT. This gives the protein CASSITRGPRTEAFF. The chain is built from TRBV11-2 and TRBJ1-1; tentative D call: TRBD1 (6 bases). Deletions cut 5 bases from V and 5 bases from J, with 18 bases between. The CDR3 totals 15 residues. Germline V gene sequence: CDR1 SGHAT, CDR2 FQNNGV.

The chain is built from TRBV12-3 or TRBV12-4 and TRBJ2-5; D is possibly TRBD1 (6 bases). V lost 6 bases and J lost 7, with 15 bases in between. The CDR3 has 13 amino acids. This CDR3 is CASSNTGMGTQYF. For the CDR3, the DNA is TGTGCCAGCAGCAACACAGGGATGGGGACCCAGTACTTC.

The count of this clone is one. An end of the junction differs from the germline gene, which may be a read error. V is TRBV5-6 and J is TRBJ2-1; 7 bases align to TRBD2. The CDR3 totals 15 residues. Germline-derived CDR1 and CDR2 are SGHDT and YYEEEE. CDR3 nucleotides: TGTGCCAGCACCTTGAACCGGGGGGCCTACAATGAGCAGTTCTTC. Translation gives CASTLNRGAYNEQFF. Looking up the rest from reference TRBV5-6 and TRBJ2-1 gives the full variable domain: DAGVTQSPTHLIKTRGQQVTLRCSPKSGHDTVSWYQQALGQGPQFIFQYYEEEERQRGNFPDRFSGHQFPNYSSELNVNALLLGDSALYLCASTLNRGAYNEQFFGPGTRLTVL.

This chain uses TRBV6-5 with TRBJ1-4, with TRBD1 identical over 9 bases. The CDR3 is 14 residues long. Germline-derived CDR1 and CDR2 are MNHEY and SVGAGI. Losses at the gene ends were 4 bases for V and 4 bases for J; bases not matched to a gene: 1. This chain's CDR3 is CASSWTGVNEKLFF. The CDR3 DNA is TGTGCCAGCAGTTGGACAGGGGTTAATGAAAAACTGTTTTTT.

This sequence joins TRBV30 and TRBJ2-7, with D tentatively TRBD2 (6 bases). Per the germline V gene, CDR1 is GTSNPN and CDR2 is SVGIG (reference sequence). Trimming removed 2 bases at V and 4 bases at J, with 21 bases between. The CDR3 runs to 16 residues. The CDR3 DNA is TGTGCCTGGAGTCCCGGAGGGACTTCCCTGACTTACGAGCAGTACTTC. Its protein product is CAWSPGGTSLTYEQYF.

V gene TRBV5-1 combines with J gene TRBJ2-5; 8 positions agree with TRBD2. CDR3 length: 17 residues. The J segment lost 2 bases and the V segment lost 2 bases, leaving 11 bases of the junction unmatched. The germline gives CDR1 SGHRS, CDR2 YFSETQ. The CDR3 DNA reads TGCGCCAGCAGCTTTGGGCGGGGTCGGGGGGGACAAGAGACCCAGTACTTC. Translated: CASSFGRGRGGQETQYF.

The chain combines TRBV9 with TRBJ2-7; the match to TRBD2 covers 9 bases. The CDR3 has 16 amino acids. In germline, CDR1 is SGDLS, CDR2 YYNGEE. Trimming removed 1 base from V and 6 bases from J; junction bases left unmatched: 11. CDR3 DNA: TGTGCCAGCAGCGTATTTCCCGAAGCGGGGGGCTCCGAGCAGTACTTC. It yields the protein CASSVFPEAGGSEQYF.

The CDR3 sequence: CASHGQRYTEAFF. Here the CDR3 DNA reads TGTGCCAGCCATGGACAGCGGTACACTGAAGCTTTCTTT. The V call is TRBV2, the J call TRBJ1-1, with TRBD1 as a possible D gene (6 bases). Between the trimmed V and J ends, which lost 8 bases and 3 bases, there was a span of 13 bases. The CDR3 sequence is 13 residues long. Germline CDR1 reads SNHLY; CDR2 reads FYNNEI.

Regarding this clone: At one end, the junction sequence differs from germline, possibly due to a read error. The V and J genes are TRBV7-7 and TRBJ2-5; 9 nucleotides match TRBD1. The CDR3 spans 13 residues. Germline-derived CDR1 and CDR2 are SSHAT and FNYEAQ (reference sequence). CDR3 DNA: TGTGCTAGCAGCCCAGACAGGGGGGAGACCCAGTACTTC. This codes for CASSPDRGETQYF.

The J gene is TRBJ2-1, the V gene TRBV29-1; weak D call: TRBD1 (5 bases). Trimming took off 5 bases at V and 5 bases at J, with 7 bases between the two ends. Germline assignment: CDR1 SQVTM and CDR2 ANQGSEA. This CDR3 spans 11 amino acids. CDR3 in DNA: TGCAGCGTTCGCAGGGACAATGAGCAGTTCTTC. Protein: CSVRRDNEQFF.

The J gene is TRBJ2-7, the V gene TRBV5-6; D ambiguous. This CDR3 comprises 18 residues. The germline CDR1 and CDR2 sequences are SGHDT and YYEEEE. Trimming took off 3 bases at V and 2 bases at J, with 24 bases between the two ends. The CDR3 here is CASSYLPPMASVAYEQYF. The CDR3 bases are TGTGCCAGCAGCTACCTCCCCCCGATGGCTAGTGTGGCCTACGAGCAGTACTTC.

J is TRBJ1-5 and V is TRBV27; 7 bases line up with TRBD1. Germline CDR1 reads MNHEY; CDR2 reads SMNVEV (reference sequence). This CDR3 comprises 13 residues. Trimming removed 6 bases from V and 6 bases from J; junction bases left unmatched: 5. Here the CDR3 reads CASRTGLGQPQHF. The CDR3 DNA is TGTGCCAGCAGGACAGGGCTTGGTCAGCCCCAGCATTTT.

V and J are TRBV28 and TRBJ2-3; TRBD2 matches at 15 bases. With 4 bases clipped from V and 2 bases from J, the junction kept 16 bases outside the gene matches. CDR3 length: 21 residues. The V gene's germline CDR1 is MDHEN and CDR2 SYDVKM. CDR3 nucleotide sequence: TGTGCCAGCAGTTCCCCGAGGACTAGCGGGGGGGCCAGGCCTTTCACAGATACGCAGTATTTT. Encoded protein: CASSSPRTSGGARPFTDTQYF.

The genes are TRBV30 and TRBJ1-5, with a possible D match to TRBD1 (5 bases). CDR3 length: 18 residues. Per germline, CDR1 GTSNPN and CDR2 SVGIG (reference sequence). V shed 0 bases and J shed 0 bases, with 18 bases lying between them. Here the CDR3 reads CAWSVHGRVPYSNQPQHF. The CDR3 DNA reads TGTGCCTGGAGTGTACACGGCAGGGTCCCATATAGCAATCAGCCCCAGCATTTT.